A single sample gave rise to the 25 T cell receptor beta chains below, sequenced in a study of PD-1 blockade in classical Hodgkin lymphoma (dated by TCRdb to the early 2020s). Taken with the paper, the label for time point translates to: cycle 1 day 1 (C1D1), immediately before nivolumab initiation. Every trial patient had relapsed after autologous stem cell transplantation, and cohorts A, B and C differed in prior brentuximab vedotin exposure. CD4+ T cells were purified from thawed PBMCs by magnetic negative selection with a Miltenyi CD4+ T cell isolation kit. Preparation of the library involved the immunoSEQ multiplex PCR assay. In TCRdb, the immuneACCESS table is reduced to in-frame sequences with V and J assigned. These tables do not hold every clone; where another copy was compared, an unresolved V gene accounts for under half, and the others remain unexplained. The sample table records several thousand clones; just under 80% of these occur just once. Clones ranked in the top ten supply 3% to 4.5% of the sample.

The starting material was CD4+ T cells from blood, obtained at baseline. These receptors came from a human donor with classical Hodgkin lymphoma.

The rearrangement links TRBV7-2 to TRBJ2-7, with D perhaps matching TRBD1 (6 bases). The V end lost 4 bases, the J end lost 5 bases, and 15 bases lay between the germline ends. The CDR3 has 14 residues. Germline-derived CDR1 and CDR2 are SGHTA and FQGNSA. This chain's CDR3 is CASSSDSRSDEQYF. The CDR3 DNA sequence: TGTGCCAGCAGCTCGGACAGCCGATCCGACGAGCAGTACTTC.

The rearrangement links TRBV28 to TRBJ2-3, with D possibly being TRBD2 (6 bases). V was shortened by 5 bases and J by 8 bases, with 20 bases between the two germline ends. The CDR3 consists of 15 residues. CDR1 is MDHEN and CDR2 is SYDVKM in the germline V gene. CDR3 sequence reads: CASSVSPLRGGTQYF. The CDR3, as DNA: TGTGCCAGCAGTGTATCTCCCTTGAGGGGAGGTACGCAGTATTTT. Full variable domain (remainder filled in from reference TRBV28 and TRBJ2-3): DVKVTQSSRYLVKRTGEKVFLECVQDMDHENMFWYRQDPGLGLRLIYFSYDVKMKEKGDIPEGYSVSREKKERFSLILESASTNQTSMYLCASSVSPLRGGTQYFGPGTRLTVL.

The chain uses TRBV7-2 and TRBJ2-2; D is unclear. V lost 5 bases and J lost 5, with 9 bases in between. Looked up from germline, CDR1 is SGHTA and CDR2 is FQGNSA. The CDR3 is 13 residues long. The CDR3 region is CASSRSWTGELFF. The CDR3 region has the DNA TGTGCCAGCAGCCGTAGTTGGACCGGGGAGCTGTTTTTT.

The gene calls are TRBV11-2 and TRBJ1-2, with D tentatively TRBD1 (5 bases). The ends were cut back, 3 bases at V and 0 bases at J, with 8 bases in the middle. In germline, CDR1 is SGHAT, CDR2 FQNNGV. The CDR3 covers 14 residues. The CDR3 DNA follows: TGTGCCAGCAGCTTGCAGACAGCTAACTATGGCTACACCTTC. Protein sequence: CASSLQTANYGYTF.

The chain has TRBV18 and TRBJ1-2, with TRBD1 as a possible D gene (6 bases). CDR1 and CDR2 from the germline V gene are KGHSH and LQKENI. Trimming shortened V by 2 bases and J by 4 bases, and 17 bases separated the two germline ends. The CDR3 extends over 16 amino acids. In DNA, the CDR3 is TGTGCCAGCTCACCAACGAAGAAACAGGGATGCTATGGCTACACCTTC. Its protein is CASSPTKKQGCYGYTF.

The genes are TRBV6-5 and TRBJ1-1; no definite D call. CDR3 length equals 13 residues. The germline CDR1 and CDR2 sequences are MNHEY and SVGAGI. V gave up 7 bases and J gave up 2 bases, with 11 bases separating them. Here the CDR3 DNA reads TGTGCCAGCACCAAACTTTGCAACACTGAAGCTTTCTTT. Its translation: CASTKLCNTEAFF.

The chain joins TRBV15 to TRBJ2-5; 9 nucleotides line up with TRBD1. This CDR3 contains 15 residues. The junction had 6 bases not matched to a gene; V was cut back by 0 bases and J by 7 bases. Germline CDR1 is LNHNV and CDR2 is YYDKDF (reference sequence). The chain's CDR3 is CATSRDLTGGRTQYF. The CDR3, as DNA: TGTGCCACCAGCAGAGATTTGACAGGGGGGCGGACCCAGTACTTC.

The rearrangement uses TRBV7-2 and TRBJ2-5, with 10 bases matching TRBD2. Near its end, the DNA agrees better with TRBJ2-7, so the J call may be wrong. Germline V lookup: CDR1 SGHTA, CDR2 FQGNSA. The CDR3 length is 15 residues. CDR3 sequence reads: CASSLAGTSAYEQYF. The CDR3 bases are TGTGCCAGCAGCTTAGCCGGGACTAGCGCCTACGAGCAGTACTTC.

In regard to this clone: Its ends do not fully match the called genes, so a read error is possible. The chain carries TRBV7-9 and TRBJ1-4; 8 nucleotides line up with TRBD1. The CDR3 has 16 amino acids. From germline, CDR1 is SEHNR and CDR2 FQNEAQ (reference sequence). DNA of the CDR3: TGTTCCAGCAGGCCAAATTCGGGACAGGTTAATGAAAAACTGTTTTTT. Amino acid sequence: CSSRPNSGQVNEKLFF.

The chain couples TRBV7-7 to TRBJ2-2; D not resolved. Trimming stripped 1 base from V and 7 bases from J, with 7 bases between. The germline gives CDR1 SSHAT, CDR2 FNYEAQ (reference sequence). The CDR3 is 13 residues long. CDR3: CASSLGLDGELFF. Written as DNA, the CDR3 is TGTGCCAGCAGCTTAGGCCTTGACGGGGAGCTGTTTTTT.

This clone came up once. The chain carries TRBV18 and TRBJ2-1; a weak D match, TRBD1 (6 bases). This CDR3 comprises 16 residues. V lost 2 bases and J lost 1, with 12 bases in between. Germline CDR1 reads KGHSH; CDR2 reads LQKENI. This CDR3 is CASSPNPQGSYNEQFF. The CDR3 nucleotides read TGTGCCAGCTCACCAAACCCACAGGGTTCCTACAATGAGCAGTTCTTC.

The chain combines TRBV7-2 with TRBJ2-3, with TRBD2 matching 7 bases. The V segment lost 4 bases and the J segment 4 bases; nucleotides outside the gene matches: 5. The CDR3 totals 14 residues. Germline loops: CDR1 SGHTA, CDR2 FQGNSA. The CDR3 protein is CASSSSGAADTQYF. CDR3 bases: TGTGCCAGCAGCTCAAGCGGGGCCGCAGATACGCAGTATTTT.

The chain is built from TRBV28 and TRBJ1-5; TRBD1 matches 8 bases. The CDR3 runs to 14 residues. The germline gives CDR1 MDHEN, CDR2 SYDVKM. V shed 3 bases and J 7 bases; nucleotides not matched to a gene: 5. The CDR3 region has the DNA TGTGCCAGCAGTTTTGGACAGGGCGAACAGCCCCAGCATTTT. This gives the protein CASSFGQGEQPQHF.

This clone was seen a handful of times. The V call is TRBV27, the J call TRBJ2-1; 13 positions match TRBD2. The CDR3 loop spans 17 amino acids. CDR1 and CDR2 from the germline V gene are MNHEY and SMNVEV (reference sequence). The junction had 12 bases not matched to a gene; V was cut back by 4 bases and J by 9 bases. The CDR3 loop reads CASSSRTSGGFGGEQFF. CDR3 coding DNA: TGTGCCAGCAGTTCACGGACTAGCGGGGGCTTTGGCGGTGAGCAGTTCTTC.

This chain links TRBV28 with TRBJ1-4; tentative D call: TRBD1 (6 bases). V dropped 4 bases and J dropped 13 bases, with 16 bases sitting between them. This CDR3 has 13 residues. Germline loops: CDR1 MDHEN, CDR2 SYDVKM. The CDR3 spells CASSSHVGGRLFF. The CDR3 DNA sequence: TGTGCCAGCAGTTCCCACGTGGGGGGGCGACTGTTTTTT.

This clone was counted a few times. Compared with germline, one end of the junction differs, possibly owing to a read error. J is TRBJ2-1 and V is TRBV30, with D uncertain. In germline, CDR1 is GTSNPN, CDR2 SVGIG (reference sequence). This CDR3 comprises 11 residues. The CDR3 loop is CAWSLVNGQFF. For the CDR3, the DNA is TGTGCCTGGAGTTTAGTGAATGGGCAGTTCTTC.

The V call is TRBV5-1, the J call TRBJ2-3; no clear D. Deletions cut 7 bases from V and 0 bases from J, with 12 bases between. The CDR3 spans 14 residues. Germline assignment: CDR1 SGHRS and CDR2 YFSETQ. CDR3 DNA sequence: TGCGCCAGCGGATATCAGACTAGCACAGATACGCAGTATTTT. It codes for CASGYQTSTDTQYF.

This clone was recorded a few times. The gene calls are TRBV9 and TRBJ2-7, with a possible D match to TRBD2 (5 bases). V was clipped by 5 bases and J by 3 bases, with 12 bases between them. Germline V gives CDR1 SGDLS, CDR2 YYNGEE. The length of the CDR3 is 13 residues. CDR3 residues: CASSIGLSYEQYF. The CDR3, as DNA: TGTGCCAGCAGTATAGGACTCAGCTACGAGCAGTACTTC.

The chain carries TRBV6-6 and TRBJ2-5; 8 bases match TRBD2. CDR3 length: 15 residues. The V and J ends lost 2 bases and 5 bases, in that order; junction bases with no gene match: 7. Germline V gene data show CDR1 as MNHNY and CDR2 as SVGAGI (reference sequence). In DNA, the CDR3 is TGTGCCAGCAGTTACCGGGGGGGGCTTGGGGAGACCCAGTACTTC. Protein product: CASSYRGGLGETQYF.

The chain couples TRBV11-2 to TRBJ2-3; D is unresolved. CDR1 and CDR2 from the germline V gene are SGHAT and FQNNGV. The CDR3 sequence is 15 residues long. V lost 1 base to trimming and J lost 5 bases, with 13 bases between them. Here the CDR3 reads CASSLGRAGRDTQYF. CDR3 coding DNA: TGTGCCAGCAGCTTAGGGCGCGCAGGTAGAGATACGCAGTATTTT. Full variable domain (rest looked up from reference TRBV11-2 and TRBJ2-3): EAGVAQSPRYKIIEKRQSVAFWCNPISGHATLYWYQQILGQGPKLLIQFQNNGVVDDSQLPKDRFSAERLKGVDSTLKIQPAKLEDSAVYLCASSLGRAGRDTQYFGPGTRLTVL.

The chain uses TRBV9 and TRBJ2-3, with 8 bases fitting TRBD2. Losses at the gene ends were 4 bases for V and 5 bases for J; bases not matched to a gene: 21. The CDR3 totals 19 residues. Germline V gene lookup returns CDR1 SGDLS and CDR2 YYNGEE. Here the CDR3 DNA reads TGTGCCAGCAGCTTCCGATATTCCGGGACTAGAGGACATTTAGATACGCAGTATTTT. It encodes CASSFRYSGTRGHLDTQYF.

The chain employs TRBV28 and TRBJ1-1; no clear D. In germline, CDR1 is MDHEN, CDR2 SYDVKM. Between the trimmed V and J ends, which lost 3 bases and 4 bases, there was a span of 9 bases. The CDR3 covers 13 residues. CDR3 sequence: CASSLSLGTEAFF. The CDR3 DNA sequence: TGTGCCAGCAGTTTGAGTCTAGGCACTGAAGCTTTCTTT.

This clone was seen only a few times. The V call is TRBV4-1, the J call TRBJ1-5; 7 nucleotides line up with TRBD1. Germline CDR1 and CDR2: MGHRA and YSYEKL. Losses at the gene ends were 3 bases for V and 3 bases for J; bases not matched to a gene: 17. CDR3 length equals 19 residues. CDR3 in amino acids: CASSQTRLQGKEYNQPQHF. The CDR3 nucleotides read TGCGCCAGCAGCCAGACTCGATTACAGGGGAAGGAATACAATCAGCCCCAGCATTTT.

The CDR3 spells CASSQPGTGSEAFF. The DNA for the CDR3 is TGCGCCAGCAGCCAACCTGGGACAGGGTCTGAAGCTTTCTTT. The genes are TRBV4-1 and TRBJ1-1; TRBD1 matches at 9 bases. V lost 2 bases, J lost 6 bases, and 4 bases stayed unmatched. This CDR3 is built from 14 residues. From germline, CDR1 is MGHRA and CDR2 YSYEKL.

The CDR3 nucleotides are TGTGCCAGCAGCCGACCGGGTCCAAATCAGCCCCAGCATTTT. Translated, it gives CASSRPGPNQPQHF. The chain has TRBV7-6 and TRBJ1-5; D unclear. The CDR3 contains 14 residues. Per germline, CDR1 SGHVS and CDR2 FNYEAQ. The germline V and J ends were trimmed by 5 bases and 4 bases, with 12 bases remaining between them.